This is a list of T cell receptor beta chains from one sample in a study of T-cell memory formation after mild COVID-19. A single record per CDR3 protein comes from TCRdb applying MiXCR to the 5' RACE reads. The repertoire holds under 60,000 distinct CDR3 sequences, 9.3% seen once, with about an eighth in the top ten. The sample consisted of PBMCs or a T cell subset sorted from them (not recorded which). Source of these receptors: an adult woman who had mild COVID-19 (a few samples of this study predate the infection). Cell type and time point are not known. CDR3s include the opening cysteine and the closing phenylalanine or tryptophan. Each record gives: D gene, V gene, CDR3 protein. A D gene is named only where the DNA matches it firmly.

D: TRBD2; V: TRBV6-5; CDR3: CASFGGGPHNEQFF
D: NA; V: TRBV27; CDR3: CASSSLGSRETQYF
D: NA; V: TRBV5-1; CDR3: CASSWGSASSYNSPLHF
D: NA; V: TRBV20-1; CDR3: CSAEGQLRWRSYNEQFF
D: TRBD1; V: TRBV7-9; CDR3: CASSSSGQGAEAFF
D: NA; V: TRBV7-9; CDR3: CASSGLGGLDNEQFF
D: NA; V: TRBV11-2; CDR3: CASSSRAPGTFGYPSYEQYF
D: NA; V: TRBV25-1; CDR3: CASSEYPEGGELFF
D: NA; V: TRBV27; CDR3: CASSRGSIQYF
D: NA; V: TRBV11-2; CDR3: CASSLVGSGKDTQYF
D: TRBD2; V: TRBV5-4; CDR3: CAVGGSYLQETQYF
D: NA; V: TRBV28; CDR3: CASSSQGAAKNIQYF
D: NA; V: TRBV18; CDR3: CASSLNLGEEQYF
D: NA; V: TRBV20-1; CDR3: CSALSGKETQYF
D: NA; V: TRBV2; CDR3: CASSVGGGDNSPLHF
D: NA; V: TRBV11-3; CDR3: CASSLGDNSPLHF
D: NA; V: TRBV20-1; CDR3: CSVPSPVRETQYF
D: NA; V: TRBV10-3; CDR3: CAIKQTVLNTEAFF
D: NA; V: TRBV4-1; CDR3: CASSLEIVNEQFF
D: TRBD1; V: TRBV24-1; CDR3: CATSVGQGAGNTEAFF
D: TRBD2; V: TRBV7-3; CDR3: CASSRGRGDEQYF
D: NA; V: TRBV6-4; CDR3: CASSYQVNTEAFF
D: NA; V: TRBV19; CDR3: CASRRDTVSNQPQHF
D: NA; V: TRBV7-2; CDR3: CASSLGLALSSYNEQFF
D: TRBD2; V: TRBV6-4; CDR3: CATASGEATDTQYF
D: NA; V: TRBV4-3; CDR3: CASSQEDNRYGYTF
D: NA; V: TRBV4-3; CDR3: CASRERAATNEKLFF
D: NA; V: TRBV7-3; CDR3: CASSLGWEAPGSYNEQFF
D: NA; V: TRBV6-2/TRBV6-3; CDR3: CASRGNGYNEQFF
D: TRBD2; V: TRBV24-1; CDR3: CATSDPGLVTGELFF
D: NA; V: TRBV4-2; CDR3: CASSQDLGGAGGGYTF
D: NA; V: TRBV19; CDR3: CASSMARTGYNEQFF
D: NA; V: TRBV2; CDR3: CASSVVRGGEQYF
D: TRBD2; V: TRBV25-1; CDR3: CASSEHTSGRLKIF
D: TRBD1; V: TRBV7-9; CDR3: CASSSPGQGVSPLHF
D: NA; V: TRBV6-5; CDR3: CASRTGNTDTQYF
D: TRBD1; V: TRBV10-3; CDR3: CAISDGQGETQYF
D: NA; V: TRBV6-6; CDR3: CASSAENYEQYF
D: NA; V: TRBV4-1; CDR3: CASSQLAGLLSGGKNIQYF
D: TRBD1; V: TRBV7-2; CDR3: CASSLAGGQDGYTF
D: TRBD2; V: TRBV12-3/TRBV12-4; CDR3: CASSLEIAGGLAKNIQYF
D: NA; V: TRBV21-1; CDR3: CASSPQSGLGGTDTQYF
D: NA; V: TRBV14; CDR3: CASSPPWGEITDTQYF
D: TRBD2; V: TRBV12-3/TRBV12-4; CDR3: CASSYGGAREQYF